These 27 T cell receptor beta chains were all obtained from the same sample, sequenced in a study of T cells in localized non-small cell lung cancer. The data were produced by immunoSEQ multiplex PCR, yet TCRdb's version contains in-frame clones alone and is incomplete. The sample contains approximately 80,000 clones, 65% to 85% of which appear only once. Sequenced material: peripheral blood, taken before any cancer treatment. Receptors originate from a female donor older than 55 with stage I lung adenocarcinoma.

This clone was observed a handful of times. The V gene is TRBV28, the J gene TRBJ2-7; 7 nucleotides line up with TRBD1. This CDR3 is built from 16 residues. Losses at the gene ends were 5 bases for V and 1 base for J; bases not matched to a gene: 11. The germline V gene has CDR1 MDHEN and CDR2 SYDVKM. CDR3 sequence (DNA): TGTGCCAGCAGTACCCCGGGACAGCGACTTTCCTACGAGCAGTACTTC. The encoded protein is CASSTPGQRLSYEQYF. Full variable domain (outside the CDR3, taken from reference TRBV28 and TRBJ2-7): DVKVTQSSRYLVKRTGEKVFLECVQDMDHENMFWYRQDPGLGLRLIYFSYDVKMKEKGDIPEGYSVSREKKERFSLILESASTNQTSMYLCASSTPGQRLSYEQYFGPGTRLTVT.

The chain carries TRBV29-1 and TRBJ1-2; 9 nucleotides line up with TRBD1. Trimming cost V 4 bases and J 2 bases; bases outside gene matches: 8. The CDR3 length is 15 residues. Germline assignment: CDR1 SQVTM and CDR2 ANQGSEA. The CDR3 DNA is TGCAGCGTTGCAATTGAGGGACAGGGAAACTATGGCTACACCTTC. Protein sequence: CSVAIEGQGNYGYTF.

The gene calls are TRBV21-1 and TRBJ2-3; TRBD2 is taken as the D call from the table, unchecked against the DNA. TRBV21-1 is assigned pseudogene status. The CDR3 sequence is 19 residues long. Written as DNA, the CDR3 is TGTGCCAGCAGCAAAGCGGGGGGAGGGCCGTTGAGGATTACAGATACGCAGTATTTT. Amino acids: CASSKAGGGPLRITDTQYF.

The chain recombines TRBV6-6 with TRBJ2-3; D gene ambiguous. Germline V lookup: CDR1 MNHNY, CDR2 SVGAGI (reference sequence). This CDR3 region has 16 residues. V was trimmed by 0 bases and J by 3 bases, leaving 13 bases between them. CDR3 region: CASSYSPGLPTDTQYF. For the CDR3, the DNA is TGTGCCAGCAGTTACTCCCCGGGTCTGCCAACAGATACGCAGTATTTT.

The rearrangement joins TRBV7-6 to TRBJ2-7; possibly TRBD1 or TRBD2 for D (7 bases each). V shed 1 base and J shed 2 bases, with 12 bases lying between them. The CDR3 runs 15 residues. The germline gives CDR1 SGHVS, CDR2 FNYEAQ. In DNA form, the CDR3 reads TGTGCCAGCAGCTTAGTTCAGGGGGGGACCTACGAGCAGTACTTC. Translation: CASSLVQGGTYEQYF.

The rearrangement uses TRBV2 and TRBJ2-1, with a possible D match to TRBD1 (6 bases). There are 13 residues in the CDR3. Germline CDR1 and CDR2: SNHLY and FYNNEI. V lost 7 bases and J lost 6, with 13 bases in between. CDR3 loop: CASTSGARNEQFF. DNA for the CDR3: TGTGCCAGCACCTCAGGGGCCCGCAATGAGCAGTTCTTC.

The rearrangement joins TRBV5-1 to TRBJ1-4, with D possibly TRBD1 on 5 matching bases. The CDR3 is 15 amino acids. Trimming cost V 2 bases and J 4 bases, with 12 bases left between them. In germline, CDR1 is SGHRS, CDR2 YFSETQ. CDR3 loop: CASSFAGVFNEKLFF. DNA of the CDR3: TGCGCCAGCAGCTTCGCGGGGGTGTTTAATGAAAAACTGTTTTTT.

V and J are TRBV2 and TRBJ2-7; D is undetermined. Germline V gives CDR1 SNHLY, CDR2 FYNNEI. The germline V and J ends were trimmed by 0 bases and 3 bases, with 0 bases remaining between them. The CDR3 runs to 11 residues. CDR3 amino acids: CASSEAYEQYF. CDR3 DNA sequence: TGTGCCAGCAGTGAAGCCTACGAGCAGTACTTC.

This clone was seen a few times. The CDR3 sequence: CASSSPGGELFF. CDR3 sequence (DNA): TGTGCCAGCAGCTCCCCGGGAGGGGAGCTGTTTTTT. The genes are TRBV7-2 and TRBJ2-2; TRBD2 might be the D (5 bases). The CDR3 has 12 residues. Germline V gene lookup returns CDR1 SGHTA and CDR2 FQGNSA. Trimming cost V 4 bases and J 8 bases, with 8 bases left between them.

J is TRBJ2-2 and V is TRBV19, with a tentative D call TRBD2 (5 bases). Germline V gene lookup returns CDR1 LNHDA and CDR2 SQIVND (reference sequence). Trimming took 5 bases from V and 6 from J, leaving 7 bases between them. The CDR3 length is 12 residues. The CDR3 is CASSVEAGELFF. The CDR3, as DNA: TGTGCCAGTAGTGTGGAGGCCGGGGAGCTGTTTTTT. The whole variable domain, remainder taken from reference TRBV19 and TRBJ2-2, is DGGITQSPKYLFRKEGQNVTLSCEQNLNHDAMYWYRQDPGQGLRLIYYSQIVNDFQKGDIAEGYSVSREKKESFPLTVTSAQKNPTAFYLCASSVEAGELFFGEGSRLTVL.

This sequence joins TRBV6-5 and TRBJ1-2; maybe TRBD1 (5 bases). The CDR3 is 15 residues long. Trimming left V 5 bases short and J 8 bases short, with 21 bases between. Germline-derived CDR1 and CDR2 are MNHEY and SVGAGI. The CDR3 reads CASSRMSRGMGGYTF. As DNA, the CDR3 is TGTGCCAGCAGTCGTATGTCGAGGGGAATGGGAGGCTACACCTTC.

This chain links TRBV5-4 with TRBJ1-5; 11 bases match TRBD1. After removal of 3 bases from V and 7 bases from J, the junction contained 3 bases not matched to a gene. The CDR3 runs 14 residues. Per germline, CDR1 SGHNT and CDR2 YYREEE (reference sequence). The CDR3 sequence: CASSSGQGEQPQHF. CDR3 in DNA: TGTGCCAGCAGCTCGGGACAGGGGGAACAGCCCCAGCATTTT. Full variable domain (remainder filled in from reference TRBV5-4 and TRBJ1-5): ETGVTQSPTHLIKTRGQQVTLRCSSQSGHNTVSWYQQALGQGPQFIFQYYREEENGRGNFPPRFSGLQFPNYSSELNVNALELDDSALYLCASSSGQGEQPQHFGDGTRLSIL.

CDR3 bases: TGTGCCAGCAGCCTTGGACTAGCGGGAGTTGGGTATGAGCAGTTCTTC. It encodes CASSLGLAGVGYEQFF. The V call is TRBV5-6, the J call TRBJ2-1; 13 nucleotides agree with TRBD2. Trimming removed 4 bases from V and 8 bases from J; junction bases left unmatched: 9. Germline CDR1 is SGHDT and CDR2 is YYEEEE. This CDR3 region has 16 residues.

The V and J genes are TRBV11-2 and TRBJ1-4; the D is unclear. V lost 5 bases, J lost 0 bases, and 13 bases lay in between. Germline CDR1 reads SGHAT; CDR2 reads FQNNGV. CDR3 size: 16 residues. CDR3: CASSPYLSATNEKLFF. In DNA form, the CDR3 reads TGTGCCAGCAGCCCCTACCTATCTGCAACTAATGAAAAACTGTTTTTT.

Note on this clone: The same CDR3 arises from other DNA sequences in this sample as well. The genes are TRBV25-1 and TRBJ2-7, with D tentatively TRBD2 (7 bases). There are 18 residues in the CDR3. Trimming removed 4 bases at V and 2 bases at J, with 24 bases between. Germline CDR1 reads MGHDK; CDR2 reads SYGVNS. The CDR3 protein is CASSGQTIQTGGPYEQYF. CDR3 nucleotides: TGTGCCAGCAGTGGACAGACAATTCAAACGGGGGGCCCCTACGAGCAGTACTTC.

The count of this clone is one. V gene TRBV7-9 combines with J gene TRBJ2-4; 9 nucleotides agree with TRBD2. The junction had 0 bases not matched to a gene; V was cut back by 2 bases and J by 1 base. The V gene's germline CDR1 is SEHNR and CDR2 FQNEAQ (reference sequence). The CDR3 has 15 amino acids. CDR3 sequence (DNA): TGTGCCAGCAGCTTAACTAGCGGGGCCAAAAACATTCAGTACTTC. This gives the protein CASSLTSGAKNIQYF.

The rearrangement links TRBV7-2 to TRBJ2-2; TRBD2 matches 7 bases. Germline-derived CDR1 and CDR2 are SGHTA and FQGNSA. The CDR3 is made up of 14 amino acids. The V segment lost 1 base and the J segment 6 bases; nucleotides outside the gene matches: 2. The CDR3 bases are TGTGCCAGCAGCTTAGGAGGGAGGGCCGGGGAGCTGTTTTTT. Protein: CASSLGGRAGELFF. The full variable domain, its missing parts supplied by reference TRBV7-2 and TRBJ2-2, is GAGVSQSPSNKVTEKGKDVELRCDPISGHTALYWYRQSLGQGLEFLIYFQGNSAPDKSGLPSDRFSAERTGGSVSTLTIQRTQQEDSAVYLCASSLGGRAGELFFGEGSRLTVL.

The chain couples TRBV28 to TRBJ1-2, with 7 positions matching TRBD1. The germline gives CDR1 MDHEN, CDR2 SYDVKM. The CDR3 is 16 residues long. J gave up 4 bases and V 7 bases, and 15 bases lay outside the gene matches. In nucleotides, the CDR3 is TGTGCCAGCACCCGGACAGGTTCGGGGTTTTCCTATGGCTACACCTTC. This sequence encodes CASTRTGSGFSYGYTF.

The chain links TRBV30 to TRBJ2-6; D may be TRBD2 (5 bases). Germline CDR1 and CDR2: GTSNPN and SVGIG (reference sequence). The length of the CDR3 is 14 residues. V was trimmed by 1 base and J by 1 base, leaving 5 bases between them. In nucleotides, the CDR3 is TGTGCCTGGAGTGCGGGGTCTGGGGCCAACGTCCTGACTTTC. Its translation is CAWSAGSGANVLTF.

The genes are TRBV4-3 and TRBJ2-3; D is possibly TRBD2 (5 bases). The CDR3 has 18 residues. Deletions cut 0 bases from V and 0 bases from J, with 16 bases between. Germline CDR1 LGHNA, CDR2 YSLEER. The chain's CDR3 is CASSQDRRTRASTDTQYF. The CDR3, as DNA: TGCGCCAGCAGCCAAGATAGGAGGACTCGTGCTAGCACAGATACGCAGTATTTT.

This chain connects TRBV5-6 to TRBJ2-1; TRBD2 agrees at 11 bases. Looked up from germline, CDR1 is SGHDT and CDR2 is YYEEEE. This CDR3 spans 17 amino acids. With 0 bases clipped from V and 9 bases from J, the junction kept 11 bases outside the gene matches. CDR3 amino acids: CASSLDVLAGGSSEQFF. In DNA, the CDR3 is TGTGCCAGCAGCTTGGACGTTCTAGCGGGAGGTTCAAGTGAGCAGTTCTTC.

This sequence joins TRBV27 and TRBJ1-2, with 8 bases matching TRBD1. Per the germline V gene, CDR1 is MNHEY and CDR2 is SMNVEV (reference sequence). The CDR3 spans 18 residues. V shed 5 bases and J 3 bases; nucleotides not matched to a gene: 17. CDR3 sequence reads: CASSAQSGRGRFHYGYTF. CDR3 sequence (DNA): TGTGCCAGCAGTGCGCAATCTGGCAGGGGGCGTTTTCACTATGGCTACACCTTC.

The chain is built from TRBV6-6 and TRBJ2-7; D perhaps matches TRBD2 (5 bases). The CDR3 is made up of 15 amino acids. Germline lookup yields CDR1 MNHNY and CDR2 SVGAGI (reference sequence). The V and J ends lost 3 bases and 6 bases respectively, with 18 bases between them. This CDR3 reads CASSYFQTTAREQYF. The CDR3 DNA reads TGTGCCAGCAGTTATTTCCAGACTACCGCACGCGAGCAGTACTTC.

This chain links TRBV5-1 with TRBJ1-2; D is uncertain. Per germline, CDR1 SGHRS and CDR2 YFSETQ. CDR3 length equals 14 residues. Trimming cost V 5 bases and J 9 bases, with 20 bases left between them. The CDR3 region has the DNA TGCGCCAGCAGTCCAGATGTAACTCGTGCCAGCTACACCTTC. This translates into CASSPDVTRASYTF.

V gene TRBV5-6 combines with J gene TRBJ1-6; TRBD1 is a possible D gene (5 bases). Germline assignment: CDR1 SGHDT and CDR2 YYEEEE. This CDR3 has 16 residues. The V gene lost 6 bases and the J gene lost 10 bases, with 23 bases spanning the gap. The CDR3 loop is CASNLRRQSSSSPLHF. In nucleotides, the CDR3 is TGTGCCAGCAATCTTCGCCGACAGTCCTCTTCCTCACCCCTCCACTTT.

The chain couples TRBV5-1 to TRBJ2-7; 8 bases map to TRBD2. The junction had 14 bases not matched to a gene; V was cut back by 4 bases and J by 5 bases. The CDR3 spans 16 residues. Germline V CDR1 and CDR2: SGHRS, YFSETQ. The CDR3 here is CASSQYTGTSLDEQYF. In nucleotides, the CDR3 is TGCGCCAGCAGCCAGTACACCGGGACTAGTCTCGACGAGCAGTACTTC.

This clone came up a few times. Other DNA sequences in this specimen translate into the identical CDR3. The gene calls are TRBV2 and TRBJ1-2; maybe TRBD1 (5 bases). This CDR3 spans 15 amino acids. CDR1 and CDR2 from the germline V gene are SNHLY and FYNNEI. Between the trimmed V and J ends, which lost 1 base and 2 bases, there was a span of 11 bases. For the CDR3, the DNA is TGTGCCAGCAGTGAAGGGGCAGGGCCCAACTATGGCTACACCTTC. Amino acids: CASSEGAGPNYGYTF.